This T cell receptor beta chain is from a study of blood T cell repertoires in COVID-19. Study as a whole: The cDNA or gDNA used as material had been derived from T cells, B-cell-depleted T cells, or PBMCs.

The CDR3 consists of 14 residues. Per germline, CDR1 SGHRS and CDR2 YFSETQ. V was cut by 4 bases and J by 3 bases, with 13 bases left in between. Participants had their cohort set by participant-reported clinical history. Original processing notes: Counts of nucleated cells, estimated from reference gene primer amplification, were obtained. Sequencing used immunoSEQ multiplex PCR; TCRdb keeps in-frame clones, though not all of them. V and J calls and clone size come straight from that table; D and trimming were deduced from the DNA. The data contain 210,000 or so clones, approximately 83% of them singletons.

The rearrangement links TRBV5-1 to TRBJ1-1; D may be TRBD1 (6 bases). Sequencing input: PBMCs or T cells enriched from blood (not recorded which). This sequence originates from a woman aged 50 to 60 who had been exposed to COVID-19. As DNA, the CDR3 is TGCGCCAGCAGCCCCAGGGGAATGGACACTGAAGCTTTCTTT. Amino acids: CASSPRGMDTEAFF.